One and the same sample provided the 21 T cell receptor beta chains below, sequenced in a study of identical twins. MiXCR, applied by TCRdb to the 5' RACE reads, yields one record per CDR3 protein. The sample consists of about 890,000 distinct CDR3 sequences, roughly an eighth of them appearing once. The same specimen was also included in a second study, on yellow fever vaccine responses in identical twins.

Sequencing used PBMCs. The receptors were sampled from a woman between 18 and 30 years old in good health.

This clonotype was detected a few times. V and J are TRBV24-1 and TRBJ1-5; tentative D call: TRBD1 (5 bases). The germline gives CDR1 KGHDR, CDR2 SFDVKD. The germline V and J ends were trimmed by 4 bases and 1 base, with 13 bases remaining between them. The CDR3 has 16 residues. In nucleotides, the CDR3 is TGTGCCACCAGTGACCCCTCAGGGCCCAGCAATCAGCCCCAGCATTTT. This sequence encodes CATSDPSGPSNQPQHF.

The V gene is TRBV9, the J gene TRBJ2-3; D might be TRBD2 (5 bases). CDR3 length: 16 residues. The V gene's germline CDR1 is SGDLS and CDR2 YYNGEE. Trimming removed 2 bases at V and 0 bases at J, with 13 bases between. The CDR3 spells CASSVAGLASTDTQYF. CDR3 DNA sequence: TGTGCCAGCAGCGTCGCCGGGCTAGCCAGCACAGATACGCAGTATTTT.

The rearrangement uses TRBV9 and TRBJ2-1; 7 bases line up with TRBD2. V was clipped by 2 bases and J by 5 bases; unmatched bases: 7. The germline V gene has CDR1 SGDLS and CDR2 YYNGEE. This CDR3 is built from 15 residues. The CDR3 DNA reads TGTGCCAGCAGCGTCGGGGCGGGAGTAAACAATGAGCAGTTCTTC. It codes for CASSVGAGVNNEQFF.

In this sample, this clonotype turned up many times. The J gene is TRBJ2-7, the V gene TRBV12-3 or TRBV12-4; either TRBD1 or TRBD2 may supply D (5 bases each). The CDR3 sequence is 15 residues long. V lost 4 bases to trimming and J lost 7 bases, with 20 bases between them. CDR3 sequence (DNA): TGTGCCAGCAGTTCCCTAGGGACCCCATCCGAGGAGCAGTACTTC. Translated, it gives CASSSLGTPSEEQYF.

This clonotype was observed a handful of times. The J gene is TRBJ1-1, the V gene TRBV12-3 or TRBV12-4, with unresolved D. This CDR3 contains 12 residues. V shed 6 bases and J shed 11 bases, with 16 bases lying between them. CDR3 loop: CASRGDQSWAFF. The DNA of the CDR3 is TGTGCCAGCAGGGGCGACCAGTCATGGGCTTTCTTT.

The chain links TRBV2 to TRBJ2-1; D possibly uses TRBD1 or TRBD2 (6 bases each). V was pared by 8 bases and J by 9 bases, with 11 bases between. The CDR3 loop spans 11 amino acids. The germline V gene has CDR1 SNHLY and CDR2 FYNNEI. In DNA form, the CDR3 reads TGTGCCAGCTTAGGGGGAGGTGAGCAGTTCTTC. This encodes CASLGGGEQFF.

The chain has TRBV11-2 and TRBJ2-3; a weak D match, TRBD1 (5 bases). The CDR3 is made up of 16 amino acids. V was pared by 3 bases and J by 0 bases, with 13 bases between. Per germline, CDR1 SGHAT and CDR2 FQNNGV. The DNA of the CDR3 is TGTGCCAGCAGCTTTACGAGGACAATAAGCACAGATACGCAGTATTTT. This encodes CASSFTRTISTDTQYF. Based on the CDR3 plus reference TRBV11-2 and TRBJ2-3, the full variable domain is EAGVAQSPRYKIIEKRQSVAFWCNPISGHATLYWYQQILGQGPKLLIQFQNNGVVDDSQLPKDRFSAERLKGVDSTLKIQPAKLEDSAVYLCASSFTRTISTDTQYFGPGTRLTVL.

This clonotype came up many times. The rearrangement uses TRBV12-3 or TRBV12-4 and TRBJ2-1; D not resolved. Trimming stripped 8 bases from V and 6 bases from J, with 17 bases between. The CDR3 has 14 amino acids. The CDR3 DNA is TGTGCCAGCTGCCGTTTTGGGCCCCTCAATGAGCAGTTCTTC. As protein: CASCRFGPLNEQFF.

V gene TRBV19 combines with J gene TRBJ2-7, with 8 bases fitting TRBD1. The CDR3 contains 14 residues. Per the germline V gene, CDR1 is LNHDA and CDR2 is SQIVND (reference sequence). The ends lost 6 bases at V and 1 base at J; junction bases unmatched: 5. The CDR3 DNA sequence: TGTGCCAGTAGACCCCGACAGGGGTCCTACGAGCAGTACTTC. Protein product: CASRPRQGSYEQYF.

This clonotype was counted ten times or more. The chain has TRBV12-3 or TRBV12-4 and TRBJ2-4; the D call may be TRBD1 or TRBD2 (6 bases each). Trimming removed 6 bases at V and 8 bases at J, with 14 bases between. The CDR3 is made up of 13 amino acids. CDR3 protein: CASSRQEGYIQYF. CDR3 in DNA: TGTGCCAGCAGCAGACAGGAGGGGTACATTCAGTACTTC.

This rearrangement joins TRBV2 to TRBJ2-2; the D is unclear. V was pared by 4 bases and J by 5 bases, with 14 bases between. Germline assignment: CDR1 SNHLY and CDR2 FYNNEI. This CDR3 has 15 amino acids. CDR3 amino acids: CASSGQAGRTGELFF. The CDR3, as DNA: TGTGCCAGCAGTGGGCAGGCCGGTAGGACCGGGGAGCTGTTTTTT.

The chain links TRBV27 to TRBJ1-1; no clear D. CDR1 and CDR2 from the germline V gene are MNHEY and SMNVEV (reference sequence). The CDR3 totals 13 residues. V was shortened by 6 bases and J by 4 bases, with 12 bases between the two germline ends. This chain's CDR3 is CASSWLEGTEAFF. CDR3 coding DNA: TGTGCCAGCAGCTGGTTGGAGGGCACTGAAGCTTTCTTT.

The rearrangement links TRBV12-3 or TRBV12-4 to TRBJ1-2, with a tentative D call TRBD1 (6 bases). V lost 4 bases and J 7 bases, leaving 13 bases between the germline ends. The CDR3 runs 13 residues. The CDR3 DNA is TGTGCCAGCAGTTGGCAATTCAGGGGTGGCTACACCTTC. Protein: CASSWQFRGGYTF.

This clonotype was recorded many times. This chain connects TRBV5-1 to TRBJ2-1; 14 nucleotides match TRBD2. Germline CDR1 reads SGHRS; CDR2 reads YFSETQ. Trimming took 4 bases from V and 7 from J; bases not matched to a gene: 13. This CDR3 has 18 amino acids. The CDR3 reads CASSSQKGLAGVGNEQFF. The CDR3 coding sequence is TGCGCCAGCAGCAGTCAAAAGGGACTAGCGGGAGTTGGGAATGAGCAGTTCTTC.

The V and J genes are TRBV5-4 and TRBJ2-1; 14 bases line up with TRBD2. There are 17 residues in the CDR3. Germline lookup yields CDR1 SGHNT and CDR2 YYREEE (reference sequence). V dropped 0 bases and J dropped 4; count of bases not matched to a gene: 3. CDR3 DNA: TGTGCCAGCAGCTTGGGGGGACTAGCGGGGGTATACAATGAGCAGTTCTTC. The encoded protein is CASSLGGLAGVYNEQFF.

The gene calls are TRBV2 and TRBJ2-7; weak D call: TRBD1 (5 bases). Per germline, CDR1 SNHLY and CDR2 FYNNEI. The V gene lost 2 bases and the J gene lost 6 bases, with 11 bases spanning the gap. The length of the CDR3 is 13 residues. CDR3: CASSEFQGAEQYV. CDR3 bases: TGTGCCAGCAGTGAATTCCAGGGCGCCGAGCAGTACGTC.

The V and J genes are TRBV5-1 and TRBJ1-6, with D uncertain. Germline loops: CDR1 SGHRS, CDR2 YFSETQ. The CDR3 totals 14 residues. V lost 0 bases and J lost 10, with 11 bases in between. CDR3 sequence (DNA): TGCGCCAGCAGCTTGGCATCGACGGGATCACCCCTCCACTTT. This sequence encodes CASSLASTGSPLHF.

J is TRBJ1-2 and V is TRBV29-1, with D uncertain. From germline, CDR1 is SQVTM and CDR2 ANQGSEA. Trimming shortened V by 6 bases and J by 8 bases, and 16 bases separated the two germline ends. The CDR3 totals 12 residues. CDR3 sequence reads: CSVHSGAKGYTF. CDR3 in DNA: TGCAGCGTACATTCGGGCGCGAAAGGCTACACCTTC.

For this clonotype: A much larger clone lies one base from this, so it may be a read error. The gene calls are TRBV7-9 and TRBJ1-1; the match to TRBD1 covers 7 bases. This CDR3 contains 14 residues. Germline V lookup: CDR1 SEHNR, CDR2 FQNEAQ (reference sequence). V dropped 5 bases and J dropped 0; count of bases not matched to a gene: 3. The DNA of the CDR3 is TGTGCCAGCAGCGCGGACAGGATGAACACTGAAGCTTTCTTT. It yields the protein CASSADRMNTEAFF.

The chain joins TRBV9 to TRBJ2-5; D tentatively reads TRBD1 or TRBD2 (5 bases each). Trimming took 0 bases from V and 2 from J, leaving 11 bases between them. Germline CDR1 is SGDLS and CDR2 is YYNGEE. The CDR3 extends over 15 amino acids. The CDR3 region is CASSVAGTLQETQYF. The CDR3 DNA sequence: TGTGCCAGCAGCGTAGCCGGGACGCTGCAAGAGACCCAGTACTTC.

The J gene is TRBJ2-4, the V gene TRBV5-1, with D perhaps TRBD1 or TRBD2 (7 bases each). CDR3 length: 15 residues. CDR1 is SGHRS and CDR2 is YFSETQ in the germline V gene. V was trimmed by 6 bases and J by 3 bases, leaving 16 bases between them. In nucleotides, the CDR3 is TGCGCCAGCACCCAGGGGGGGAGAGGCAAAAACATTCAGTACTTC. Protein sequence: CASTQGGRGKNIQYF.